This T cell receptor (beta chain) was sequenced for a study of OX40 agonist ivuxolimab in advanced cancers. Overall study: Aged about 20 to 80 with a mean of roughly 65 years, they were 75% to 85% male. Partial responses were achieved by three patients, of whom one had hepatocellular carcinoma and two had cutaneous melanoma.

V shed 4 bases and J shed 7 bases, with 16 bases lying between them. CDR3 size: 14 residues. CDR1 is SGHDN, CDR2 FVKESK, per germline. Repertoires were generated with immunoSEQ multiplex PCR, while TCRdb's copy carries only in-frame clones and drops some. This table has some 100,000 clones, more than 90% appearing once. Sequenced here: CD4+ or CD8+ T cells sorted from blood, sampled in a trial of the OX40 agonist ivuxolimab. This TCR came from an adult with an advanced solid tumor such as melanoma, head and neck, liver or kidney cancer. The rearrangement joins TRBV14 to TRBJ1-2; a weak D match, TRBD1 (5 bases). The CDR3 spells CASSPTLGGAGYTF. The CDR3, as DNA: TGTGCCAGCAGCCCAACCCTCGGAGGGGCTGGCTACACCTTC.